These 25 T cell receptor beta chains were sequenced from one sample in a study of OX40 agonist ivuxolimab in advanced cancers. Library preparation employed the immunoSEQ multiplex PCR assay. Not all clones reach the TCRdb copy of this immuneACCESS table, which keeps in-frame sequences only. Checked studies attribute under half of the gap to unresolved V genes and leave the rest unexplained. The sample table records over 60,000 clones; roughly nine tenths of these occur just once. Roughly 4% of the sample is in the top ten clones. The sample was CD4+ or CD8+ T cells sorted from blood, taken in a trial of the OX40 agonist ivuxolimab. The receptors come from an adult with an advanced solid tumor such as melanoma, head and neck, liver or kidney cancer.

The gene calls are TRBV7-3 and TRBJ2-2; the D gene could be TRBD1 or TRBD2 (6 bases each). The V gene lost 5 bases and the J gene lost 3 bases, with 22 bases spanning the gap. CDR3 length: 18 amino acids. The V gene's germline CDR1 is SGHTA and CDR2 FQGTGA. CDR3 nucleotides: TGTGCCAGCAGCCCCACCAGGAGGGCAGGGGTGGACACCGGGGAGCTGTTTTTT. This encodes CASSPTRRAGVDTGELFF.

The J gene is TRBJ1-2, the V gene TRBV6-5; no reliable D call. There are 13 residues in the CDR3. The V end was cut by 5 bases, the J end by 1 base, with 8 bases between. Germline V lookup: CDR1 MNHEY, CDR2 SVGAGI. The CDR3 is CASSPRSNYGYTF. As DNA, the CDR3 is TGTGCCAGCAGTCCGAGGAGTAACTATGGCTACACCTTC.

CDR3: CASSVHRGRQFF. CDR3 nucleotide sequence: TGTGCCAGCAGCGTCCACAGGGGGAGGCAGTTCTTC. The rearrangement joins TRBV11-2 to TRBJ2-1, with 8 bases matching TRBD1. CDR3 length: 12 amino acids. The V gene's germline CDR1 is SGHAT and CDR2 FQNNGV. V was pared by 5 bases and J by 12 bases, with 6 bases of the junction left unmatched. Supplemented by reference TRBV11-2 and TRBJ2-1, the full variable domain reads EAGVAQSPRYKIIEKRQSVAFWCNPISGHATLYWYQQILGQGPKLLIQFQNNGVVDDSQLPKDRFSAERLKGVDSTLKIQPAKLEDSAVYLCASSVHRGRQFFGPGTRLTVL.

The table lists this clone with a count of one. This chain uses TRBV29-1 with TRBJ2-7; possibly TRBD1 or TRBD2 for D (5 bases each). Germline V gives CDR1 SQVTM, CDR2 ANQGSEA. The germline V and J ends were trimmed by 7 bases and 3 bases, with 10 bases remaining between them. The CDR3 has 11 amino acids. The CDR3 sequence is CSAGTVYEQYF. In nucleotides, the CDR3 is TGCAGCGCCGGGACCGTCTACGAGCAGTACTTC.

The J gene is TRBJ1-2, the V gene TRBV19, with no clear D. The CDR3 sequence is 11 residues long. V dropped 9 bases and J dropped 2 bases, with 7 bases sitting between them. Germline CDR1 LNHDA, CDR2 SQIVND (reference sequence). DNA of the CDR3: TGTGCCAGCTACCTCAACTATGGCTACACCTTC. As protein: CASYLNYGYTF.

V is TRBV2 and J is TRBJ2-3, with 12 bases fitting TRBD2. The germline gives CDR1 SNHLY, CDR2 FYNNEI. V gave up 6 bases and J gave up 2 bases; unmatched junction bases: 6. The CDR3 runs to 16 residues. In DNA, the CDR3 is TGTGCCAGCAGATGGTGGACTAGCGGGGCCACAGATACGCAGTATTTT. As protein: CASRWWTSGATDTQYF. The full variable domain, in which reference TRBV2 and TRBJ2-3 provide the parts outside the CDR3, is EPEVTQTPSHQVTQMGQEVILRCVPISNHLYFYWYRQILGQKVEFLVSFYNNEISEKSEIFDDQFSVERPDGSNFTLKIRSTKLEDSAMYFCASRWWTSGATDTQYFGPGTRLTVL.

The CDR3 region is CASSAVGAGGSNQPQHF. As DNA, the CDR3 is TGTGCCAGCAGTGCCGTGGGGGCAGGGGGGAGCAATCAGCCCCAGCATTTT. The chain couples TRBV7-9 to TRBJ1-5; TRBD1 matches at 7 bases. The ends lost 6 bases at V and 1 base at J; junction bases unmatched: 12. The CDR3 is made up of 17 amino acids. CDR1 SEHNR and CDR2 FQNEAQ come from the germline V gene (reference sequence).

The J gene is TRBJ2-1, the V gene TRBV7-2; D uncertain. The CDR3 totals 17 residues. Trimming shortened V by 1 base and J by 0 bases, and 13 bases separated the two germline ends. The germline gives CDR1 SGHTA, CDR2 FQGNSA. Here the CDR3 DNA reads TGTGCCAGCAGCTTAGAAGTTCTAGGCAACTCCTACAATGAGCAGTTCTTC. Translated, it gives CASSLEVLGNSYNEQFF.

This clone was counted a single time. V is TRBV7-3 and J is TRBJ1-1, with TRBD1 identical over 9 bases. Germline V CDR1 and CDR2: SGHTA, FQGTGA. Germline trimming cut 4 bases from V and 4 bases from J; bases unmatched to any gene: 4. This CDR3 has 14 residues. CDR3 in amino acids: CASSSRQGGTEAFF. The CDR3 nucleotides read TGTGCCAGCAGCTCGCGACAGGGGGGCACTGAAGCTTTCTTT.

V and J are TRBV16 and TRBJ1-5; a possible D gene is TRBD1 (5 bases). V dropped 1 base and J dropped 3 bases, with 13 bases sitting between them. The germline V gene encodes CDR1 KGHSY and CDR2 FQNENV. CDR3 length equals 16 residues. The CDR3 bases are TGTGCCAGCAGCCAATTGGGGCTCTTAAACAATCAGCCCCAGCATTTT. Translated, it gives CASSQLGLLNNQPQHF.

The chain carries TRBV9 and TRBJ1-2, with a weak D call TRBD1 (6 bases). Between the trimmed V and J ends, which lost 3 bases and 1 base, there was a span of 10 bases. Germline values: CDR1 SGDLS, CDR2 YYNGEE. The CDR3 covers 14 residues. The CDR3 reads CASSADSFNYGYTF. The CDR3 DNA sequence: TGTGCCAGCAGCGCGGACAGCTTTAACTATGGCTACACCTTC.

The J gene is TRBJ2-2, the V gene TRBV7-2, with 10 bases lining up with TRBD2. J lost 8 bases, V lost 1 base, and 4 bases had no gene match. CDR1 is SGHTA, CDR2 FQGNSA, per germline. The CDR3 loop spans 15 amino acids. CDR3: CASSLELAGRGELFF. The CDR3 region has the DNA TGTGCCAGCAGCTTAGAACTAGCGGGAAGGGGGGAGCTGTTTTTT. The whole variable domain, remainder taken from reference TRBV7-2 and TRBJ2-2, is GAGVSQSPSNKVTEKGKDVELRCDPISGHTALYWYRQSLGQGLEFLIYFQGNSAPDKSGLPSDRFSAERTGGSVSTLTIQRTQQEDSAVYLCASSLELAGRGELFFGEGSRLTVL.

Here the CDR3 DNA reads TGTGCCAGCAGCCCCCGTGGGGGGGGCGGCACAGATACGCAGTATTTT. Translation: CASSPRGGGGTDTQYF. V is TRBV5-4 and J is TRBJ2-3, with a weak D call TRBD2 (7 bases). The CDR3 is 16 amino acids. V lost 4 bases to trimming and J lost 1 base, with 16 bases between them. Germline values: CDR1 SGHNT, CDR2 YYREEE (reference sequence).

This chain links TRBV5-1 with TRBJ2-7; TRBD2 matches 13 bases. The CDR3 totals 15 residues. Losses at the gene ends were 4 bases for V and 7 bases for J; bases not matched to a gene: 8. Germline V gene sequence: CDR1 SGHRS, CDR2 YFSETQ. The CDR3 loop reads CASSPRTSGSGEQYF. The DNA of the CDR3 is TGCGCCAGCAGCCCCCGGACTAGCGGGAGTGGAGAGCAGTACTTC.

V is TRBV6-5 and J is TRBJ1-3, with 8 bases matching TRBD1. CDR1 and CDR2 from the germline V gene are MNHEY and SVGAGI. This CDR3 comprises 14 residues. J lost 0 bases, V lost 6 bases, and 1 base had no gene match. CDR3 sequence reads: CASRTGGSGNTIYF. The CDR3 nucleotides are TGTGCCAGCAGAACAGGGGGCTCTGGAAACACCATATATTTT.

The rearrangement uses TRBV5-1 and TRBJ2-2; 7 nucleotides line up with TRBD1. The CDR3 consists of 13 residues. CDR1 SGHRS and CDR2 YFSETQ come from the germline V gene. V lost 1 base and J lost 6; bases outside the gene matches: 0. CDR3 amino acids: CASSLQGAGELFF. CDR3 in DNA: TGCGCCAGCAGCTTGCAGGGGGCCGGGGAGCTGTTTTTT.

The chain joins TRBV7-3 to TRBJ2-1; 12 bases map to TRBD2. The CDR3 sequence is 15 residues long. V shed 4 bases and J 4 bases; nucleotides not matched to a gene: 2. Germline V CDR1 and CDR2: SGHTA, FQGTGA. CDR3 in DNA: TGTGCCAGCAGCTCTAGCGGGAGGGGGTACAATGAGCAGTTCTTC. Its translation is CASSSSGRGYNEQFF.

The chain is built from TRBV19 and TRBJ2-3, with TRBD2 matching over 10 bases. The CDR3 covers 13 residues. V lost 8 bases to trimming and J lost 4 bases; unmatched junction nucleotides: 3. Per the germline V gene, CDR1 is LNHDA and CDR2 is SQIVND (reference sequence). This CDR3 reads CASRLAGADTQYF. The CDR3 nucleotides are TGTGCCAGTCGGCTAGCGGGAGCAGATACGCAGTATTTT.

The rearrangement links TRBV19 to TRBJ1-4; 8 bases align to TRBD1. V lost 5 bases, J lost 8 bases, and 7 bases stayed unmatched. CDR3 length equals 14 residues. Germline V CDR1 and CDR2: LNHDA, SQIVND (reference sequence). CDR3: CASSSATGAEKLFF. The CDR3 DNA sequence: TGTGCCAGTAGTTCCGCGACAGGGGCCGAAAAACTGTTTTTT. Combining the CDR3 with reference TRBV19 and TRBJ1-4 gives the whole variable domain DGGITQSPKYLFRKEGQNVTLSCEQNLNHDAMYWYRQDPGQGLRLIYYSQIVNDFQKGDIAEGYSVSREKKESFPLTVTSAQKNPTAFYLCASSSATGAEKLFFGSGTQLSVL.

The rearrangement uses TRBV19 and TRBJ2-3; possibly TRBD1 for D (6 bases). V dropped 6 bases and J dropped 7 bases, with 17 bases sitting between them. The CDR3 extends over 14 amino acids. Germline V gene data show CDR1 as LNHDA and CDR2 as SQIVND (reference sequence). CDR3 in amino acids: CASSEGGIGYTQYF. The CDR3 nucleotides are TGTGCCAGTAGCGAAGGGGGAATAGGGTATACGCAGTATTTT.

The chain recombines TRBV4-3 with TRBJ1-2, with D maybe TRBD1 (6 bases). V lost 0 bases and J lost 6, with 14 bases in between. The CDR3 is 15 amino acids. The germline V gene has CDR1 LGHNA and CDR2 YSLEER. The CDR3 bases are TGCGCCAGCAGCCAAGATGGTAACAGGGTTGATGGCTACACCTTC. The encoded protein is CASSQDGNRVDGYTF.

The chain links TRBV5-1 to TRBJ1-5; 7 positions match TRBD1. This CDR3 contains 15 residues. V dropped 4 bases and J dropped 4; count of bases not matched to a gene: 8. From germline, CDR1 is SGHRS and CDR2 YFSETQ. Here the CDR3 reads CASSLLGQQNQPQHF. The CDR3, as DNA: TGCGCCAGCAGCCTGTTGGGACAGCAAAATCAGCCCCAGCATTTT.

This clone was seen only once. This chain connects TRBV2 to TRBJ2-5; possible D gene TRBD1, 6 bases. This CDR3 spans 13 amino acids. Germline CDR1 is SNHLY and CDR2 is FYNNEI. V was shortened by 7 bases and J by 5 bases, with 14 bases between the two germline ends. CDR3 DNA: TGTGCCAGCAACAGGGCGAGACAGGAGACCCAGTACTTC. This sequence encodes CASNRARQETQYF. Full variable domain (missing parts from reference TRBV2 and TRBJ2-5): EPEVTQTPSHQVTQMGQEVILRCVPISNHLYFYWYRQILGQKVEFLVSFYNNEISEKSEIFDDQFSVERPDGSNFTLKIRSTKLEDSAMYFCASNRARQETQYFGPGTRLLVL.

The chain combines TRBV6-5 with TRBJ1-1; 8 bases map to TRBD1. The V gene end was trimmed by 6 bases and the J gene end by 1 base; junction bases not matched to a gene: 4. This CDR3 is built from 14 residues. Germline V CDR1 and CDR2: MNHEY, SVGAGI. The CDR3 bases are TGTGCCAGCAGCCAAGGGACAGGGAACACTGAAGCTTTCTTT. Amino acid sequence: CASSQGTGNTEAFF.

The rearrangement uses TRBV7-2 and TRBJ2-7, with 7 bases lining up with TRBD1. The CDR3 is 15 residues long. CDR1 and CDR2 from the germline V gene are SGHTA and FQGNSA. Trimming removed 3 bases from V and 7 bases from J; junction bases left unmatched: 12. CDR3 protein: CASSLRGQPRGEQYF. Here the CDR3 DNA reads TGTGCCAGCAGCTTGAGGGGACAGCCTCGCGGGGAGCAGTACTTC. Full variable domain (remainder filled in from reference TRBV7-2 and TRBJ2-7): GAGVSQSPSNKVTEKGKDVELRCDPISGHTALYWYRQSLGQGLEFLIYFQGNSAPDKSGLPSDRFSAERTGGSVSTLTIQRTQQEDSAVYLCASSLRGQPRGEQYFGPGTRLTVT.